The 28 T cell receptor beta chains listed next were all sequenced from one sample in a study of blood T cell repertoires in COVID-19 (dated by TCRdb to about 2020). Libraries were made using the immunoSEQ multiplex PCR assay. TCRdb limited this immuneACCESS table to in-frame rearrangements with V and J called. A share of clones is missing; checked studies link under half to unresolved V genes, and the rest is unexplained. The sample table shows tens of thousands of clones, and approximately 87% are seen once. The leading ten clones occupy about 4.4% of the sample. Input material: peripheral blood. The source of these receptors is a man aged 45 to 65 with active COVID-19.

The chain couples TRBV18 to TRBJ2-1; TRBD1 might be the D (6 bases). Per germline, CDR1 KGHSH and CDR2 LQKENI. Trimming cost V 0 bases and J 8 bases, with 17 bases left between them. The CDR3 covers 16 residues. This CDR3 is CASSPPGHTEIDEQFF. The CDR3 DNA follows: TGTGCCAGCTCACCACCGGGACATACGGAGATCGATGAGCAGTTCTTC. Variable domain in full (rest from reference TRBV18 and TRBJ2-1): NAGVMQNPRHLVRRRGQEARLRCSPMKGHSHVYWYRQLPEEGLKFMVYLQKENIIDESGMPKERFSAEFPKEGPSILRIQQVVRGDSAAYFCASSPPGHTEIDEQFFGPGTRLTVL.

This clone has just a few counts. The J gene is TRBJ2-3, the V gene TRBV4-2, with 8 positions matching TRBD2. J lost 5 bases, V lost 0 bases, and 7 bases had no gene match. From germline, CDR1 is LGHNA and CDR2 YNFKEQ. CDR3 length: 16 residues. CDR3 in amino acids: CASSQDWGLAGDTQYF. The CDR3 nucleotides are TGTGCCAGCAGCCAAGATTGGGGGCTAGCGGGAGATACGCAGTATTTT.

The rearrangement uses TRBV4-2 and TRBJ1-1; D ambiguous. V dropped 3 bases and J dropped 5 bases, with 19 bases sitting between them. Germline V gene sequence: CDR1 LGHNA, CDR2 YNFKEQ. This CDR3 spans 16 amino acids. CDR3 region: CASSHPLGGGNTEAFF. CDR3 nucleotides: TGTGCCAGCAGCCATCCCCTGGGCGGAGGGAATACTGAAGCTTTCTTT.

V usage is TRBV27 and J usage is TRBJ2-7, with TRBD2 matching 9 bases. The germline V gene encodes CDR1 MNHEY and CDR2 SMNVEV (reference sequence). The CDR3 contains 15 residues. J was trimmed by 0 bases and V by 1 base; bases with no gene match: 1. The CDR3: CASSLFSGGSYEQYF. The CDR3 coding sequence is TGTGCCAGCAGTTTATTTAGCGGGGGCTCCTACGAGCAGTACTTC.

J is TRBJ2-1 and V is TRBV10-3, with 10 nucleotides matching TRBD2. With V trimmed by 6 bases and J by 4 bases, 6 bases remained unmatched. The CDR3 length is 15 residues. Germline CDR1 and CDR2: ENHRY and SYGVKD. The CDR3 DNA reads TGTGCCATCAGGGACAGCGGGGGGGCTTACAATGAGCAGTTCTTC. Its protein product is CAIRDSGGAYNEQFF.

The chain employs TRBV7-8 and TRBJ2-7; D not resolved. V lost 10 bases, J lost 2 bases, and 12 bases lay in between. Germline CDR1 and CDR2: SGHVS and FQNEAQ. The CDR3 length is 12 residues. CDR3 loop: CATARLPYEQYF. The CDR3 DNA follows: TGTGCCACTGCGCGTTTGCCCTACGAGCAGTACTTC.

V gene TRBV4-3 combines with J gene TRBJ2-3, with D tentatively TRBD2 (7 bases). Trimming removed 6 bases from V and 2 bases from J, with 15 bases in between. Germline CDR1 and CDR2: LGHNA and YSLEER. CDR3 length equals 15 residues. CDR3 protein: CASSSGDYNTDTQYF. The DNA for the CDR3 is TGCGCCAGCAGTTCAGGGGACTACAACACAGATACGCAGTATTTT.

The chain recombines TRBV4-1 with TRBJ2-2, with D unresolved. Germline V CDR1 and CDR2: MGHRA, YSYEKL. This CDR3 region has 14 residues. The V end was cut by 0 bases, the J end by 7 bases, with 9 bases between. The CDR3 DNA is TGCGCCAGCAGCCAAGAATTCGCAGGCGGGGAGCTGTTTTTT. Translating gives CASSQEFAGGELFF.

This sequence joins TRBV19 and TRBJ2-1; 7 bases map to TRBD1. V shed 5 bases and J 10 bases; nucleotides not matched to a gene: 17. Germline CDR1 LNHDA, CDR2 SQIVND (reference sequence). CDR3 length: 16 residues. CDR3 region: CASSSTGTDRAGEQFF. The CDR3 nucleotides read TGTGCCAGTAGTTCCACCGGGACAGATAGAGCCGGGGAGCAGTTCTTC. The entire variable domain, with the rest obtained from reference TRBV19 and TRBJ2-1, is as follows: DGGITQSPKYLFRKEGQNVTLSCEQNLNHDAMYWYRQDPGQGLRLIYYSQIVNDFQKGDIAEGYSVSREKKESFPLTVTSAQKNPTAFYLCASSSTGTDRAGEQFFGPGTRLTVL.

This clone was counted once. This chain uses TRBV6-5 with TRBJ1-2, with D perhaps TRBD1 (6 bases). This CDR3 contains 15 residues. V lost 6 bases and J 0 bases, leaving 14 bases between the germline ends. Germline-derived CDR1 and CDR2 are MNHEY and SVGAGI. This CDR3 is CASSPGAYTNYGYTF. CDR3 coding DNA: TGTGCCAGCAGCCCAGGGGCGTATACTAACTATGGCTACACCTTC.

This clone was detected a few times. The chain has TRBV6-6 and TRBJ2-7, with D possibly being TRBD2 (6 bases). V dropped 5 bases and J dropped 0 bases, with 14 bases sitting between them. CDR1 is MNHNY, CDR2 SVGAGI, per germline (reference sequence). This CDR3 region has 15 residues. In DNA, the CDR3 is TGTGCCAGCAGTCAACCCCGTAGCGGCTCCTACGAGCAGTACTTC. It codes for CASSQPRSGSYEQYF.

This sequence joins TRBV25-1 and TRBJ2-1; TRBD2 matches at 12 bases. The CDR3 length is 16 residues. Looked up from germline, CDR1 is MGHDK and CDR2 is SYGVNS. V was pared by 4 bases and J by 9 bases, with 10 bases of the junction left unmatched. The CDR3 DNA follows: TGTGCCAGCAGTGGTTACCTAGCGGGAGGGCCTAGTGAGCAGTTCTTC. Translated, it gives CASSGYLAGGPSEQFF.

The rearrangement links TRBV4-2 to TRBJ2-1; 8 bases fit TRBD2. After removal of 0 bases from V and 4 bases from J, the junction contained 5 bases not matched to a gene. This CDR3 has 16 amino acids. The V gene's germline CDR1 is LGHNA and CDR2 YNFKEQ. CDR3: CASSQEASGSYNEQFF. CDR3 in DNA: TGTGCCAGCAGCCAAGAGGCTAGCGGGTCTTACAATGAGCAGTTCTTC.

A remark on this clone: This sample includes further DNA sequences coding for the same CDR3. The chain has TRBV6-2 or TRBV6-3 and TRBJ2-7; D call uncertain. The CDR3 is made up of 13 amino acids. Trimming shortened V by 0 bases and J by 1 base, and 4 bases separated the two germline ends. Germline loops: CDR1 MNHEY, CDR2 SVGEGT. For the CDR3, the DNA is TGTGCCAGCAGTTACTCGAGATCCTACGAGCAGTACTTC. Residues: CASSYSRSYEQYF.

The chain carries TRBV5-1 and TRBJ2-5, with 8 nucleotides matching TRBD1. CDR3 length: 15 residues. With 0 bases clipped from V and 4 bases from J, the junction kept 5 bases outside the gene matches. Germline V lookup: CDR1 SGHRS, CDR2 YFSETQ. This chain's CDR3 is CASSLGAGTGETQYF. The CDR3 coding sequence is TGCGCCAGCAGCTTGGGGGCCGGGACAGGAGAGACCCAGTACTTC.

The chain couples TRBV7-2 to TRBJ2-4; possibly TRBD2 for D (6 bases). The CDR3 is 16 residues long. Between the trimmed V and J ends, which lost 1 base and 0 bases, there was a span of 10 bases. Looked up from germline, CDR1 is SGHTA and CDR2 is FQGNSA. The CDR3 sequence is CASSLVTGLAKNIQYF. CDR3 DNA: TGTGCCAGCAGCTTAGTGACGGGACTAGCCAAAAACATTCAGTACTTC.

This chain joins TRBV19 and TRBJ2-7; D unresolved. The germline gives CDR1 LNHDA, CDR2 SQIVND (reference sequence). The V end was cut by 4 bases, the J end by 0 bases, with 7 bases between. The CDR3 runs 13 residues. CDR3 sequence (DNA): TGTGCCAGTAGTAGCGGCAGCTCCTACGAGCAGTACTTC. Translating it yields CASSSGSSYEQYF.

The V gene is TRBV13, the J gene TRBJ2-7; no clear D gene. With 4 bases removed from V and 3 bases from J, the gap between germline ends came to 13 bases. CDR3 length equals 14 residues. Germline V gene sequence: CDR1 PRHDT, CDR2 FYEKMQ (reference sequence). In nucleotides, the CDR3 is TGTGCCAGCAGCTCACGGAGAGAATTCTACGAGCAGTACTTC. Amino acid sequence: CASSSRREFYEQYF.

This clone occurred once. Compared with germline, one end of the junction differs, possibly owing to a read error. The CDR3 loop reads CASSQALGGEAFF. CDR3 nucleotides: TGTGCCAGCAGCCAAGCCCTGGGAGGTGAAGCATTCTTT. This chain uses TRBV4-2 with TRBJ1-1; the D is unclear. Germline V gene lookup returns CDR1 LGHNA and CDR2 YNFKEQ. The CDR3 is 13 amino acids.

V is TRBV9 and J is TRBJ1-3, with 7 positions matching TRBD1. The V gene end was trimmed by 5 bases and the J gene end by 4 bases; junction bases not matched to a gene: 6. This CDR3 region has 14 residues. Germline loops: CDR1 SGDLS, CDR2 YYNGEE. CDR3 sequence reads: CASSGDSEGNTIYF. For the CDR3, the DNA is TGTGCCAGCAGTGGGGACAGCGAGGGAAACACCATATATTTT.

The CDR3 region has the DNA TGTGCCAGCAGCAATAGCGGGGGGACCAGAGATACGCAGTATTTT. Protein: CASSNSGGTRDTQYF. V is TRBV9 and J is TRBJ2-3; TRBD2 aligns across 10 bases. V trimming: 4 bases; J trimming: 5 bases; junction bases outside the gene matches: 7. Germline assignment: CDR1 SGDLS and CDR2 YYNGEE. This CDR3 is 15 amino acids long.

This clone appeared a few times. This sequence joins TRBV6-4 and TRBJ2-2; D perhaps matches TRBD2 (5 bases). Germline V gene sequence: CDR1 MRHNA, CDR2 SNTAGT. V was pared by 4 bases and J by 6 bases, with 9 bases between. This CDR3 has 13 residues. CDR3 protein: CASSVGEAGELFF. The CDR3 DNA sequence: TGTGCCAGCAGTGTGGGAGAGGCCGGGGAGCTGTTTTTT.

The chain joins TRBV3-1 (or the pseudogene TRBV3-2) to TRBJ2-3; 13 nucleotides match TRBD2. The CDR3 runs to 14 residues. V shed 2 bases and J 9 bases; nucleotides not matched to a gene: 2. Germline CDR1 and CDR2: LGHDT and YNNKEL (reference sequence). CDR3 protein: CASSQMTSGGTQYF. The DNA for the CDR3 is TGTGCCAGCAGCCAAATGACTAGCGGGGGGACGCAGTATTTT.

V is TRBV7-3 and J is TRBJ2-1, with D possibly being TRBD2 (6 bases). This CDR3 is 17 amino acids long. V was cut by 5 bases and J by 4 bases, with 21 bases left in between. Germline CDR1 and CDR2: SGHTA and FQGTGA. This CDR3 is CASSPRGGPTPYNEQFF. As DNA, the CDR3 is TGTGCCAGCAGCCCTAGGGGAGGCCCTACCCCTTACAATGAGCAGTTCTTC.

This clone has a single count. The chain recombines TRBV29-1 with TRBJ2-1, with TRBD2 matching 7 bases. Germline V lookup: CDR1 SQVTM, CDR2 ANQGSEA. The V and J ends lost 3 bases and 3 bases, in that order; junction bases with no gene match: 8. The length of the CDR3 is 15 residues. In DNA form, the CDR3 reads TGCAGCGTTGACCTAGGGGACTATCTCTACAATGAGCAGTTCTTC. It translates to CSVDLGDYLYNEQFF.

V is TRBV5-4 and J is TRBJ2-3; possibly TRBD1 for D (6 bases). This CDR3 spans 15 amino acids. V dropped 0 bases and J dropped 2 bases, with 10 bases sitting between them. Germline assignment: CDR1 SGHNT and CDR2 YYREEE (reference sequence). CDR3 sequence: CASSLANRATDTQYF. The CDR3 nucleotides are TGTGCCAGCAGCTTGGCGAACAGGGCCACAGATACGCAGTATTTT.

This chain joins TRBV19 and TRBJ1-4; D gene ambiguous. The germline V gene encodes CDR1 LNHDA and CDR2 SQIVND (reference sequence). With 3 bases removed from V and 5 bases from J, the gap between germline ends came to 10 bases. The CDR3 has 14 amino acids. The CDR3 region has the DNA TGTGCCAGTAGTATGGAATCCAGGAATGAAAAACTGTTTTTT. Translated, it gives CASSMESRNEKLFF.

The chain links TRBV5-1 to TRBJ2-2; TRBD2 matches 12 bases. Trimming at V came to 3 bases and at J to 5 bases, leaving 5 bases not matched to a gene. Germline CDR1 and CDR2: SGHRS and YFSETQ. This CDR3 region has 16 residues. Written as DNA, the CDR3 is TGCGCCAGCAGCTCCCGACTAGCGGGAGTTACCGGGGAGCTGTTTTTT. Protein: CASSSRLAGVTGELFF.